This TCR beta chain originates from a study of CD8+CD57+ T cells in acquired aplastic anemia. At the level of the study: CD4+ cell libraries from healthy donors averaged around 9.8 million reads.

The CDR3 is made up of 18 amino acids. V was trimmed by 4 bases and J by 2 bases, leaving 23 bases between them. The germline CDR1 and CDR2 sequences are SGHNT and YENEEA. TCR beta VDJ and CDR3 were profiled, and genomic DNA was the template. TCRdb itself ran the reads through MiXCR, one entry per CDR3 protein. Among just over 400,000 distinct CDR3 sequences, just under 70% were seen once, and the ten largest hold 3.5% to 4.5%. This clonotype was seen at least ten times. What was sequenced was sorted CD4+, CD8+, or CD8+CD57+ T cells (not recorded which) from PBMCs. The TCR originated in a human donor in good health, serving as a control. This chain joins TRBV11-3 and TRBJ1-2; a possible D gene is TRBD1 (6 bases). The CDR3 here is CASSSQGPDRQENYGYTF. DNA for the CDR3: TGTGCCAGCAGCTCCCAAGGGCCTGACAGGCAGGAAAACTATGGCTACACCTTC.